The present T cell receptor (beta chain) was sequenced within a study of blood T cell repertoires in COVID-19 (dated by TCRdb to the early 2020s). Study-level background: Samples covering the acute and convalescent phases of COVID-19 were provided by collaborators in the United States, Italy and Spain. Nearly every sample came with metadata listing a de-identified subject ID, COVID-19 status, age in years and sex. The dataset comprised deeply sampled blood TCRbeta repertoires from subjects exposed to, actively infected with, or recovered from COVID-19. The material from the prospective study consisted of cDNA or gDNA derived from T cells, B-cell-depleted T cells, or PBMCs. Where HLA class I and class II types were available, the types were taken from metadata supplied by the sample provider, not from assay-based typing. The repertoires were made available in a free public database intended to serve as a resource for research on the immune response to SARS-CoV-2. The samples were drawn from two sources: the first 160 participants of the ongoing ImmuneRACE study, and fewer than 1,500 subjects contributed by 6 global collaborators.

At the junction V is shortened by 0 bases and J by 2 bases; bases outside the gene matches: 11. The CDR3 runs 18 residues from the cysteine to the phenylalanine. Of the read, only the CDR3 DNA is kept; its 54 bases are in frame from base 1. Based on the germline V gene, the CDR1 and CDR2 sequences are SGDLS and YYNGEE. The collaborating institutions used their own protocols to collect whole blood in K2EDTA tubes. For TCRbeta analysis, collaborators shipped samples in one of three forms: frozen whole blood, isolated PBMCs, or DNA extracted from either of those sample types. Results the study describes overall, beyond this receptor: The amount of clinical and demographic metadata varied by source and participant and was provided uncurated.

Points on this clone: It lacks a known antigen. No qualities accompany the bases; no much larger clone lies one base away.

TCRbeta CDR3 regions were amplified from genomic DNA using the immunoSEQ Assay, a bias-controlled multiplex PCR. In the paper's pipeline: The number of nucleated cells in each sample was estimated by amplification of reference gene primers within the assay. Sequence reads were collapsed and filtered to measure the absolute abundance of every unique TCRbeta CDR3 rearrangement. Productive Simpson clonality was computed per sample as the square root of Simpson's diversity index over productive rearrangements. What TCRdb holds here is the immuneACCESS table cut down to in-frame rearrangements. Part of the clones is not present; checked against another copy, under half of the missing clones reflect an unresolved V gene, and the others are unexplained. V, J and clone size were drawn from that table, and D and trimming were deduced from the DNA. The sample data list some 86,000 clones, and around 80% of these were observed just once. 25% to 40% of the sample rests with the top ten.

The sample comprised peripheral blood. The TCR sequence derives from a woman of 80 years or more with active or convalescent COVID-19. Rearrangement joined TRBV9 to TRBJ2-1; the central 7 bases match TRBD2. The CDR3 region has the sequence CASSVGGPERDPYNEQFF. DNA sequence: TGTGCCAGCAGCGTAGGCGGTCCGGAGCGGGACCCCTACAATGAGCAGTTCTTC.